This T cell receptor beta chain was sequenced in a study of beta chain features in type 1 diabetes. Markers CD45RO/CCR7/CD25/CD127/CD95/CD27 served to sort CD4+ naive, central memory, regulatory and stem cell-like memory cells. Study observations and caveats: A pattern of fewer insertions and more deletions at VDJ junctions was seen in type 1 diabetes patients.

Germline trimming cut 2 bases from V and 4 bases from J; bases unmatched to any gene: 6. The CDR3 totals 15 residues. CDR1 is ENHRY, CDR2 SYGVKD, per germline. About this clone itself: Its antigen is undetermined.

Isolated RNA was reverse transcribed in full, so expressed TCRB transcripts were sequenced. The repertoire was sequenced with immunoSEQ multiplex PCR; TCRdb's copy has only in-frame clones and lacks some. The sample consists of 500,000 to 700,000 clones, roughly 15% of them appearing once. Sequencing input: naive CD4+ T cells from blood. The J gene is TRBJ1-1, the V gene TRBV10-3; 8 nucleotides align to TRBD1. The TCR sequence derives from a man in his late teens or twenties in good health. CDR3 sequence: CAISEHLDRGTEAFF. The DNA for the CDR3 is TGTGCCATCAGTGAGCACCTAGACAGGGGCACTGAAGCTTTCTTT.